This T cell receptor (beta chain) was identified during a study of Graves' ophthalmopathy and Graves' hyperthyroidism. Overall study results and limits: Blood samples also showed most expanded thyroid clonotypes exceeding 0.001 frequency.

V dropped 3 bases and J dropped 2; count of bases not matched to a gene: 7. Germline V gives CDR1 MGHRA, CDR2 YSYEKL. The CDR3 spans 15 residues. This clonotype was seen at least ten times. The target antigen is unknown. It was from 10 ml of fresh peripheral blood that the PBMCs came. RNA transcripts yielded amplified TCR beta CDR3 regions. RT-PCR was first run with HTBI primers, then multiplex PCR in a second round. Each CDR3 protein is one row after TCRdb ran MiXCR on the multiplex PCR reads. The profile shows around 400,000 distinct CDR3 sequences, more than 20% of them singletons. Sequencing was carried out using peripheral blood. The sequence derives from a woman aged 18-29 years with stable Graves' hyperthyroidism. J is TRBJ2-7 and V is TRBV4-1; TRBD1 matches at 7 bases. The CDR3 sequence: CASSHRADRTYEQYF. The DNA for the CDR3 is TGCGCCAGCAGCCATCGAGCGGACAGGACCTACGAGCAGTACTTC.